Presented here are 23 T cell receptor beta chains from one specimen sequenced in a study of cytotoxic CD8 clonotypes in ibrutinib-treated CLL (dated by TCRdb to about 2021). The time point tag for this specimen amounts to: progressive disease on ibrutinib. The library was built by means of the immunoSEQ multiplex PCR assay. TCRdb retrieved this table from immuneACCESS and kept in-frame rearrangements only. Not all clones are present; in checked studies, unresolved V genes account for under half, and no reason is known for the remainder. For this sample the table gives nearly 300,000 clones, of which roughly three quarters were detected only once. About 5.3% of the sample is in the top ten clones. Sequenced here: PBMCs, sampled at disease progression, from a patient treated with ibrutinib. The source of these receptors is a human donor with chronic lymphocytic leukemia.

The J gene is TRBJ1-1, the V gene TRBV6-5; perhaps TRBD1 as D (6 bases). CDR3 size: 13 residues. The germline V gene has CDR1 MNHEY and CDR2 SVGAGI. V shed 6 bases and J shed 5 bases, with 13 bases lying between them. CDR3 nucleotides: TGTGCCAGCAGCTACAATAGGGGGACTGAAGCTTTCTTT. As protein: CASSYNRGTEAFF.

V gene TRBV7-5 combines with J gene TRBJ2-1. TRBV7-5 is marked as a pseudogene. This CDR3 contains 14 residues. In DNA, the CDR3 is TGTGTCAGAAGCTTAGAGCGGGACAGCAATGAGCAGTTCTTC. Amino acid sequence: CVRSLERDSNEQFF.

The chain is built from TRBV6-5 and TRBJ2-2, with D unclear. The length of the CDR3 is 13 residues. Germline CDR1 reads MNHEY; CDR2 reads SVGAGI. V dropped 8 bases and J dropped 3 bases, with 10 bases sitting between them. The CDR3 here is CASAARDTGELFF. In nucleotides, the CDR3 is TGTGCCAGCGCGGCGCGTGACACCGGGGAGCTGTTTTTT.

This chain connects TRBV19 to TRBJ1-2, with 7 nucleotides matching TRBD1. The V gene end was trimmed by 8 bases and the J gene end by 1 base; junction bases not matched to a gene: 7. CDR3 length: 14 residues. Germline loops: CDR1 LNHDA, CDR2 SQIVND (reference sequence). The CDR3 here is CASRRQGGNYGYTF. As DNA, the CDR3 is TGTGCCAGTCGGCGACAGGGAGGTAACTATGGCTACACCTTC. The full variable domain, its missing parts supplied by reference TRBV19 and TRBJ1-2, is DGGITQSPKYLFRKEGQNVTLSCEQNLNHDAMYWYRQDPGQGLRLIYYSQIVNDFQKGDIAEGYSVSREKKESFPLTVTSAQKNPTAFYLCASRRQGGNYGYTFGSGTRLTVV.

The V call is TRBV5-4, the J call TRBJ1-5; the D gene is possibly TRBD1 (6 bases). V lost 5 bases and J 7 bases, leaving 10 bases between the germline ends. This CDR3 is 12 amino acids long. Per germline, CDR1 SGHNT and CDR2 YYREEE (reference sequence). The CDR3 loop is CASSQGGQPQHF. The DNA of the CDR3 is TGTGCCAGCAGTCAAGGGGGACAGCCCCAGCATTTT.

The chain uses TRBV9 and TRBJ2-2; D is unclear. Germline V lookup: CDR1 SGDLS, CDR2 YYNGEE. The V end was cut by 4 bases, the J end by 5 bases, with 9 bases between. The CDR3 contains 13 residues. For the CDR3, the DNA is TGTGCCAGCAGCTCCGGATCTACCGGGGAGCTGTTTTTT. Translated: CASSSGSTGELFF.

This clone was observed a few times. V gene TRBV2 combines with J gene TRBJ2-5; possibly TRBD2 for D (5 bases). The V end lost 5 bases, the J end lost 3 bases, and 13 bases lay between the germline ends. The V gene's germline CDR1 is SNHLY and CDR2 FYNNEI. CDR3 length: 14 residues. The CDR3 DNA is TGTGCCAGCAGTCGTCGGCCTAGCAAAGAGACCCAGTACTTC. It translates to CASSRRPSKETQYF.

The count of this clone is one. The V call is TRBV29-1, the J call TRBJ1-1, with 8 bases fitting TRBD1. Losses at the gene ends were 2 bases for V and 6 bases for J; bases not matched to a gene: 5. Germline values: CDR1 SQVTM, CDR2 ANQGSEA. This CDR3 is built from 13 residues. This CDR3 is CSVETGGFAEAFF. For the CDR3, the DNA is TGCAGCGTTGAAACAGGGGGTTTCGCTGAAGCTTTCTTT.

The gene calls are TRBV11-2 and TRBJ2-1; D gene ambiguous. Germline-derived CDR1 and CDR2 are SGHAT and FQNNGV. The V and J ends lost 0 bases and 12 bases respectively, with 6 bases between them. The CDR3 is 11 amino acids. CDR3 sequence reads: CASSLDTRQFF. CDR3 nucleotides: TGTGCCAGCAGCTTAGACACACGGCAGTTCTTC.

J is TRBJ2-7 and V is TRBV2; D remains unclear. Deletions cut 0 bases from V and 2 bases from J, with 11 bases between. From germline, CDR1 is SNHLY and CDR2 FYNNEI. The CDR3 extends over 15 amino acids. The CDR3 nucleotides read TGTGCCAGCAGTGAAGCGGCAGGAAAAACCTACGAGCAGTACTTC. Translated: CASSEAAGKTYEQYF.

This chain uses TRBV5-1 with TRBJ2-7, with TRBD1 identical over 8 bases. This CDR3 region has 13 residues. Per the germline V gene, CDR1 is SGHRS and CDR2 is YFSETQ. J lost 3 bases, V lost 8 bases, and 7 bases had no gene match. DNA of the CDR3: TGCGCCAGTAGTAGGACAGGGATCTACGAGCAGTACTTC. It codes for CASSRTGIYEQYF.

The chain joins TRBV27 to TRBJ2-7; 11 bases align to TRBD2. The CDR3 runs 15 residues. V lost 3 bases to trimming and J lost 0 bases; unmatched junction nucleotides: 1. Germline V gene lookup returns CDR1 MNHEY and CDR2 SMNVEV (reference sequence). CDR3 nucleotides: TGTGCCAGCAGTTTTCTAGCGGGGGGCTCCTACGAGCAGTACTTC. Protein: CASSFLAGGSYEQYF.

The chain has TRBV5-1 and TRBJ2-3, with 10 bases matching TRBD2. From germline, CDR1 is SGHRS and CDR2 YFSETQ. The CDR3 spans 15 residues. J was trimmed by 4 bases and V by 2 bases; bases with no gene match: 4. The chain's CDR3 is CASSLPSGSPDTQYF. The CDR3 DNA reads as TGCGCCAGCAGCTTACCTAGCGGGAGTCCAGATACGCAGTATTTT.

V and J are TRBV7-9 and TRBJ2-7; 7 bases are a match to TRBD2. The CDR3 sequence is 14 residues long. Per the germline V gene, CDR1 is SEHNR and CDR2 is FQNEAQ (reference sequence). Unmatched junction bases numbered 8, after V lost 8 bases and J lost 1 base. This CDR3 is CASGWGDYSYEQYF. The CDR3 DNA reads as TGTGCCAGCGGGTGGGGGGACTATTCCTACGAGCAGTACTTC.

This clone showed up just a few times. V and J are TRBV27 and TRBJ1-6; 7 nucleotides align to TRBD1. Germline V gene data show CDR1 as MNHEY and CDR2 as SMNVEV (reference sequence). Trimming cost V 1 base and J 7 bases; bases outside gene matches: 4. This CDR3 comprises 15 residues. CDR3 loop: CASSLLGTVNSPLHF. DNA of the CDR3: TGTGCCAGCAGTTTATTAGGGACAGTCAATTCACCCCTCCACTTT.

This chain uses TRBV4-1 with TRBJ2-3; 10 bases map to TRBD2. V was clipped by 2 bases and J by 1 base; unmatched bases: 3. Germline CDR1 MGHRA, CDR2 YSYEKL. The CDR3 length is 16 residues. CDR3 sequence (DNA): TGCGCCAGCAGCCAAATCCTAGCGGGAGGCACAGATACGCAGTATTTT. This translates into CASSQILAGGTDTQYF.

V gene TRBV10-2 combines with J gene TRBJ2-2; D perhaps matches TRBD1 (5 bases). V was cut by 3 bases and J by 3 bases, with 11 bases left in between. Germline V lookup: CDR1 WSHSY, CDR2 SAAADI. The CDR3 loop spans 15 amino acids. CDR3 amino acids: CASSEFAGYTGELFF. CDR3 nucleotide sequence: TGCGCCAGCAGTGAATTCGCAGGGTACACCGGGGAGCTGTTTTTT.

The CDR3 DNA sequence: TGCGCCAGCAGCTACACTAAACTTCAGGGTGGTGAGCAGTACTTC. Protein: CASSYTKLQGGEQYF. This chain links TRBV4-3 with TRBJ2-7; D is possibly TRBD1 (5 bases). The germline gives CDR1 LGHNA, CDR2 YSLEER. The ends were cut back, 5 bases at V and 7 bases at J, with 21 bases in the middle. The CDR3 loop spans 15 amino acids.

The chain joins TRBV2 to TRBJ2-2, with no clear D. The length of the CDR3 is 11 residues. The germline V gene has CDR1 SNHLY and CDR2 FYNNEI. V was shortened by 5 bases and J by 7 bases, with 5 bases between the two germline ends. CDR3 in amino acids: CASSPHGELFF. DNA for the CDR3: TGTGCCAGCAGTCCCCACGGGGAGCTGTTTTTT.

Concerning this clone: The sample has other DNA sequences that encode this CDR3 too. The CDR3 DNA reads TGTGCCAGCAGTAACAGGGGCGGGCAGCCCCAGCATTTT. This sequence encodes CASSNRGGQPQHF. This chain connects TRBV6-6 to TRBJ1-5, with TRBD1 identical over 7 bases. This CDR3 comprises 13 residues. Germline CDR1 and CDR2: MNHNY and SVGAGI (reference sequence). Losses at the gene ends were 5 bases for V and 7 bases for J; bases not matched to a gene: 5.

The rearrangement links TRBV25-1 to TRBJ2-2; possibly TRBD1 or TRBD2 for D (6 bases each). The CDR3 is made up of 17 amino acids. CDR1 is MGHDK and CDR2 is SYGVNS in the germline V gene. The V end lost 4 bases, the J end lost 2 bases, and 17 bases lay between the germline ends. In nucleotides, the CDR3 is TGTGCCAGCAGTGTTTTTCGGGGGCCGGCTAACACCGGGGAGCTGTTTTTT. Translated, it gives CASSVFRGPANTGELFF.

The gene calls are TRBV7-9 and TRBJ2-3; a weak D match, TRBD2 (5 bases). The V gene lost 1 base and the J gene lost 1 base, with 9 bases spanning the gap. The V gene's germline CDR1 is SEHNR and CDR2 FQNEAQ (reference sequence). This CDR3 comprises 15 residues. The CDR3 region is CASSLGGAGTDTQYF. The CDR3 region has the DNA TGTGCCAGCAGCTTAGGAGGAGCGGGCACAGATACGCAGTATTTT.

This clone was seen only a few times. The same CDR3 can be traced to other DNA sequences in this sample. The chain recombines TRBV7-2 with TRBJ2-7; D may be TRBD1 (6 bases). The germline V gene encodes CDR1 SGHTA and CDR2 FQGNSA. Trimming took 3 bases from V and 1 from J, leaving 10 bases between them. The CDR3 length is 14 residues. The CDR3 DNA sequence: TGTGCCAGCAGCTTGACAGGAGTATCCTACGAGCAGTACTTC. It is translated as CASSLTGVSYEQYF.